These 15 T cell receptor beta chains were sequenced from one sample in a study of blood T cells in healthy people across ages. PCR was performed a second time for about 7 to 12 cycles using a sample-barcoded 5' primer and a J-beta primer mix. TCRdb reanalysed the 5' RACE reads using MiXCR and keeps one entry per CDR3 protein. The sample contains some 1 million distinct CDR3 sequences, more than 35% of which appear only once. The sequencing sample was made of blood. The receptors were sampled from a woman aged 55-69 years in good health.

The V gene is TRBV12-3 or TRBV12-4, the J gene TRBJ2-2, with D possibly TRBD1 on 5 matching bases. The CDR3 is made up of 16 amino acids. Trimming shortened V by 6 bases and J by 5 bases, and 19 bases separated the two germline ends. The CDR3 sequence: CASRTRAGRETGELFF. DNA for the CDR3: TGTGCCAGCAGAACCCGGGCAGGGCGCGAGACCGGGGAGCTGTTTTTT.

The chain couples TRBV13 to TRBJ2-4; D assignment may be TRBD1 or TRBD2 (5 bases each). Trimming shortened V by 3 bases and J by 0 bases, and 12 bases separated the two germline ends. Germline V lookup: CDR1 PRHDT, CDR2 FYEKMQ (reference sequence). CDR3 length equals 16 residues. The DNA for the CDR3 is TGTGCCAGCAGCTTTCGCCGGGGCCTAGCCAAAAACATTCAGTACTTC. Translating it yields CASSFRRGLAKNIQYF.

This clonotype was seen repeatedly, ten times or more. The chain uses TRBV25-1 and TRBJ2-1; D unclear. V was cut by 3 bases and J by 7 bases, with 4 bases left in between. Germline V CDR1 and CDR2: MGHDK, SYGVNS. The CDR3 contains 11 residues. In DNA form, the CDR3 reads TGTGCCAGCAGTGATCGTAATGAGCAGTTCTTC. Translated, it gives CASSDRNEQFF. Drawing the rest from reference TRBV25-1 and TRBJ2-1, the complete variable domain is EADIYQTPRYLVIGTGKKITLECSQTMGHDKMYWYQQDPGMELHLIHYSYGVNSTEKGDLSSESTVSRIRTEHFPLTLESARPSHTSQYLCASSDRNEQFFGPGTRLTVL.

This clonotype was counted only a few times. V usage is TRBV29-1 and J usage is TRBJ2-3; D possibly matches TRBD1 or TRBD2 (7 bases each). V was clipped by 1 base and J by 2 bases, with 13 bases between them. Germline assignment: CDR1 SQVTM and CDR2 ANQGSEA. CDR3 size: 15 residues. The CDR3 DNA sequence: TGCAGCGTTGAAGGGGAGGGGGCCGTCACAGATACGCAGTATTTT. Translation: CSVEGEGAVTDTQYF.

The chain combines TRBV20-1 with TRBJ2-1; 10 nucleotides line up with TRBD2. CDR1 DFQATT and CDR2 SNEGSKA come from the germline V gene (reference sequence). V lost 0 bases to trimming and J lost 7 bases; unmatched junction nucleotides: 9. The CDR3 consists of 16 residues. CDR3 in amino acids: CSARDISGRAGNEQFF. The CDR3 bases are TGCAGTGCTAGAGATATAAGCGGGAGGGCTGGAAATGAGCAGTTCTTC.

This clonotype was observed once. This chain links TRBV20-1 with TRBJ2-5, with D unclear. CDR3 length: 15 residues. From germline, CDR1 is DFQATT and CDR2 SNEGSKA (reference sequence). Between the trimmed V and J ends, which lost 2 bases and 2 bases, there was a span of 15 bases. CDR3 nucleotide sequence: TGCAGTGCTAGACGTAACACTTTCGGACAAGAGACCCAGTACTTC. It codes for CSARRNTFGQETQYF.

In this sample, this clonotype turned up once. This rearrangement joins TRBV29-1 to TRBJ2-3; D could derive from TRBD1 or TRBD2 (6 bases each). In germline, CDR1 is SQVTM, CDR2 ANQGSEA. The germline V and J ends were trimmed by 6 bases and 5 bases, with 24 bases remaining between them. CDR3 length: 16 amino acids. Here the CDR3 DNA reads TGCAGCGTGGCCGGGGGACAACCCGTGAGGGGAGATACGCAGTATTTT. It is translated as CSVAGGQPVRGDTQYF.

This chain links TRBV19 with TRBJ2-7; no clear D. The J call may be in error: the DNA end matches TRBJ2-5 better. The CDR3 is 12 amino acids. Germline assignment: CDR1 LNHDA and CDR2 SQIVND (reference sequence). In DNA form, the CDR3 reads TGTGCCAGTAGTATAAGGTCGGAGACCCAGTACTTC. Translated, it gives CASSIRSETQYF.

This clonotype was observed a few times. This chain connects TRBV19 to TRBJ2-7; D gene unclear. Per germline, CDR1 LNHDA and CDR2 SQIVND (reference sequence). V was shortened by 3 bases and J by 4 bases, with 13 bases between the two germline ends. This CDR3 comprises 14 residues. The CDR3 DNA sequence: TGTGCCAGTAGTATGTCCGGATACCGGTACGAGCAGTACTTC. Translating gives CASSMSGYRYEQYF.

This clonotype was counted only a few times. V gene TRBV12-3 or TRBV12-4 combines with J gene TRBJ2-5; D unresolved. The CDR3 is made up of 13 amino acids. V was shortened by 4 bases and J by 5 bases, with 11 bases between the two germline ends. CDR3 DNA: TGTGCCAGCAGTTACGGGTTACGGGAGACCCAGTACTTC. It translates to CASSYGLRETQYF.

The CDR3 coding sequence is TGTGCCAGCAGCCAAGAATTCCACAATGAGCAGTTCTTC. It translates to CASSQEFHNEQFF. This chain links TRBV14 with TRBJ2-1, with unresolved D. V lost 0 bases to trimming and J lost 5 bases, with 5 bases between them. Germline V lookup: CDR1 SGHDN, CDR2 FVKESK. The CDR3 length is 13 residues.

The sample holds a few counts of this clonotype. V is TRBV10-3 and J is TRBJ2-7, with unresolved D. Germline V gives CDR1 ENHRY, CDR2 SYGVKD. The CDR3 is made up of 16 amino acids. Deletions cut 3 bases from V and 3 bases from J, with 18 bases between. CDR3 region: CAISERAEAPFYEQYF. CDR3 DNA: TGTGCCATCAGTGAAAGGGCAGAGGCCCCCTTCTACGAGCAGTACTTC.

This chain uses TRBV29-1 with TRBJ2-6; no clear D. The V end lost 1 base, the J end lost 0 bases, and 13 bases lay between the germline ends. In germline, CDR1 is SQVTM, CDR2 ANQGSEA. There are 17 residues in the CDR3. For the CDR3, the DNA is TGCAGCGTTGAAGTTCCCACCGTACTCTCTGGGGCCAACGTCCTGACTTTC. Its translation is CSVEVPTVLSGANVLTF.

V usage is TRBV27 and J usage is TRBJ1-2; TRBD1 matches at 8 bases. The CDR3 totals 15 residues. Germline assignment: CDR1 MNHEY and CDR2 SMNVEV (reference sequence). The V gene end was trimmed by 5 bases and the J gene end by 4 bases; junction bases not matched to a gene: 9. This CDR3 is CASSARTGTSYGYTF. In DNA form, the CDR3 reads TGTGCCAGCAGTGCACGGACAGGGACTAGCTATGGCTACACCTTC.

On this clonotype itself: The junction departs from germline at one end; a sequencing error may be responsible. This CDR3 reads CASSLFSSEGSAKSIQYF. The DNA of the CDR3 is TGTGCCAGCAGCTTATTCTCCTCTGAGGGTTCGGCCAAAAGCATTCAGTACTTC. This chain connects TRBV7-9 to TRBJ2-4, with a possible D match to TRBD2 (5 bases). CDR3 length: 18 residues. The germline gives CDR1 SEHNR, CDR2 FQNEAQ (reference sequence).